This T cell receptor (beta chain) emerged from a study of cytomegalovirus exposure and HLA in healthy donors. On the study more broadly: Falling in the Caucasian-associated ancestry cluster were roughly 86% of approximately 400 genotyped donors.

PCR used 60 Vbeta primers and 13 Jbeta primers. Clones were read by immunoSEQ multiplex PCR, and TCRdb kept only the in-frame ones, dropping some. Of 150,000 to 200,000 clones in the sample, 80% were seen once. The CDR3 is made up of 16 amino acids. CDR1 SGDLS and CDR2 YYNGEE come from the germline V gene. The germline V and J ends were trimmed by 3 bases and 4 bases, with 18 bases remaining between them. The donors were healthy bone marrow donors. In regard to this clone: Its antigen is unknown.

Study conclusions and caveats: The authors listed 164 TCR beta chains as cytomegalovirus-associated. In an earlier analysis, about 87% or about 30%: the productive usage of most TCR beta V segments.

The specimen was PBMCs. This clonotype was sampled from a man younger than 35 in good health and CMV-seropositive. This sequence joins TRBV9 and TRBJ2-3; TRBD2 might be the D (7 bases). For the CDR3, the DNA is TGTGCCAGCAGCGCCCCTAGTGGGGGGGCCGCAGATACGCAGTATTTT. Translation: CASSAPSGGAADTQYF.